This TCR beta chain stems from a study of blood T cell repertoires in COVID-19. Study context: From the United States, Italy and Spain came samples of acute and convalescent COVID-19. PBMCs, B-cell-depleted T cells, or T cells were the source of the cDNA or gDNA that made up the material.

As processed by the authors: Estimation of nucleated cell counts was performed using reference gene primer amplification. Using immunoSEQ multiplex PCR, the repertoire was profiled, and TCRdb retains in-frame clones only, with some absent. The D gene and trimming were derived from the DNA, and the V and J assignments and clone size from that table. This table holds around 88,000 clones, 65% to 85% found once. V trimming: 1 base; J trimming: 1 base; junction bases outside the gene matches: 4. Germline loops: CDR1 SGHNT, CDR2 YYREEE (reference sequence). The CDR3 contains 15 residues. Specimen: peripheral blood. The V gene is TRBV5-4, the J gene TRBJ2-5; 7 bases are a match to TRBD2. The source of this sequence is a woman of 80 years or more with acute or convalescent COVID-19. The CDR3 sequence is CASSLRTRTQETQYF. The CDR3 DNA follows: TGTGCCAGCAGCTTGCGGACTAGGACCCAAGAGACCCAGTACTTC. The whole variable domain, filled in from reference TRBV5-4 and TRBJ2-5, reads ETGVTQSPTHLIKTRGQQVTLRCSSQSGHNTVSWYQQALGQGPQFIFQYYREEENGRGNFPPRFSGLQFPNYSSELNVNALELDDSALYLCASSLRTRTQETQYFGPGTRLLVL.